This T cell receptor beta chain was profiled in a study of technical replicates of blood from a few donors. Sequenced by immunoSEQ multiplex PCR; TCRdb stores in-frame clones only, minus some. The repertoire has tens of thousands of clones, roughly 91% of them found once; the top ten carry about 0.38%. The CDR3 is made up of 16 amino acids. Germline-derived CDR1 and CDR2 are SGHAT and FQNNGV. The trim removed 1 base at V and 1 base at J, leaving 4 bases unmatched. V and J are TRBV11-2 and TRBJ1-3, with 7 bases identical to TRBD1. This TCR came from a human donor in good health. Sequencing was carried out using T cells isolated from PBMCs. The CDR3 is CASSLVRGPSGNTIYF. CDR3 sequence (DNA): TGTGCCAGCAGCTTAGTGAGGGGGCCGTCTGGAAACACCATATATTTT. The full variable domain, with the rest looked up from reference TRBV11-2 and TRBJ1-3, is EAGVAQSPRYKIIEKRQSVAFWCNPISGHATLYWYQQILGQGPKLLIQFQNNGVVDDSQLPKDRFSAERLKGVDSTLKIQPAKLEDSAVYLCASSLVRGPSGNTIYFGEGSWLTVV.